This TCR beta chain was recorded in a study of shared clonotypes between healthy human individuals (dated by TCRdb to the early 2020s). With respect to the entire study: The cohort comprised a couple of women and a few men aged 18 to 49 years. Per donor, three plates each were used for CD4 naive and CD4 memory, two for CD8 naive, and one for CD8 memory. The study deeply sequenced blood TCR repertoires of five healthy adults to estimate repertoire size and the extent of clonotype sharing between individuals. Libraries were prepared and TCR repertoires were sequenced by different laboratories using diverse techniques, in order to increase sequencing depth and limit assay-specific biases. Per donor, leukapheresis produced somewhere between about 0.8 and 9 billion PBMCs. Overall results and qualifications from the work: Even with the large sequencing depth, rarefaction of the sorted-subset datasets indicated that sequencing was incomplete. Naive subsets generally had larger estimated clonotype richness than memory subsets. Pairwise subsampling led to the expectation that sequencing depth would affect the degree of clonotype sharing among donors. Across a handful of donors, approximately 4.6% of naive CD4, more than 3% of naive CD8, approximately 2.5% of memory CD4, and 0.4% to 0.45% of memory CD8 clonotypes were shared. Because the study included only a small number of donors, the genetic and exposure-history diversity represented was limited. Clonotypes shared by all four sorted-subset donors showed higher generation probabilities than non-shared clonotypes. Sampling was limited to blood, and TCR repertoires in tissue likely differ from TCR repertoires in blood.

Using the deep immunoSEQ assay, TCR CDR3 regions were amplified from genomic DNA by multiplex PCR. Extracted genomic DNA from each cell subset was spread evenly across all wells of several immunoSEQ 96-well plates, with each plate serving as a replicate. Each replicate PCR for sorted subsets received roughly 200 ng genomic DNA, equal to 28,000 or so T cell genomes. Purified libraries were measured with a Qubit 3.0 fluorometer, size-checked on a Bioanalyzer 2100, and measured again with the KAPA Library Quantification kit. Each immunoSEQ 96-well plate was sequenced on its own single-read 150-cycle Illumina NextSeq 550 flow cell. The authors' analysis ran thus. Because the immunoSEQ output included only junctional sequences and no quality scores, the filtering could not be the same as the filtering used for full-length reads. Sequences were annotated with PyIR, a Python wrapper for IgBLAST v1.9, using IMGT germline references to assign V/J genes and CDR3. Reads with weak V/J assignments (E-value above 1e-6), missing CDR3, stop codons, out-of-frame junctions, or ambiguous translated residues were removed. A V3J clonotype was defined by an identical inferred V gene, J gene, and CDR3 amino acid sequence. Percentage overlap between repertoires was calculated by dividing the number of shared unique clonotypes by the size of the smaller repertoire. RTK rarefaction, the Chao1 estimator, and Recon v2.1 estimates of unobserved clonotypes were used to assess repertoire richness. Generation probabilities for all TCRbeta clonotypes obtained by the gDNA method from a few donors were computed using OLGA. TCRdb's version of the immuneACCESS table is confined to in-frame rearrangements and falls short of the full clone set. An unresolved V gene accounts for under half of the shortfall where checked; the remainder is of unknown origin. The V and J calls and clone size come from that table; D and trimming were worked out from the DNA. The sample records about 1.9 million clones, 90% to 95% of which are singletons. Together, the top ten hold about 1.7% of the sample.

CD8 naive samples were obtained by positive selection for CCR7 among CD45RO-negative cells, yielding a CD45RA+CCR7+ population from which TemRA cells were excluded. The donors were healthy, HIV-negative adults with no recently reported acute infections or vaccinations. Every donor was a Caucasian adult residing in Nashville, Tennessee, USA. Blood was obtained by leukapheresis, after which PBMCs were separated by Ficoll-Histopaque density gradient centrifugation and cryopreserved in liquid nitrogen vapor phase. Purity and quantity of every magnetically sorted T cell population were checked by analytical flow cytometry. Each sorted fraction had its genomic DNA isolated and then quantified by UV absorbance on a Nanodrop 2000c. CDR1 and CDR2, per the germline V gene, are MDHEN and SYDVKM. The germline ends are 21 bases apart after V is trimmed by 10 bases and J by 8 bases. From the cysteine through the phenylalanine, the CDR3 covers 14 amino acids. The sequence is cut down to CDR3 DNA, 42 bases in frame from base 1.

Regarding this clone: The antigen it binds to is not known. No clone much larger than this one lies a single base away; base qualities are absent.

The rearranged chain carries TRBV28 and TRBJ2-1, and perhaps TRBD1 as D gene, on 5 matching bases. The receptor's source is a man between 18 and 35 years old in good health. Some clones in this sample may be carry-over from other donors' samples. Material for sequencing was naive CD8+ T cells from PBMCs. The cell subset or site label on this specimen signifies: CD45RA+CCR7+. The CDR3 protein is CATPREGARHEQFF. The DNA sequence is TGTGCCACCCCTAGGGAAGGGGCTCGGCATGAGCAGTTCTTC. Here the CDR3 is joined to the reference TRBV28 and TRBJ2-1 genes, and the full variable domain is: DVKVTQSSRYLVKRTGEKVFLECVQDMDHENMFWYRQDPGLGLRLIYFSYDVKMKEKGDIPEGYSVSREKKERFSLILESASTNQTSMYLCATPREGARHEQFFGPGTRLTVL.